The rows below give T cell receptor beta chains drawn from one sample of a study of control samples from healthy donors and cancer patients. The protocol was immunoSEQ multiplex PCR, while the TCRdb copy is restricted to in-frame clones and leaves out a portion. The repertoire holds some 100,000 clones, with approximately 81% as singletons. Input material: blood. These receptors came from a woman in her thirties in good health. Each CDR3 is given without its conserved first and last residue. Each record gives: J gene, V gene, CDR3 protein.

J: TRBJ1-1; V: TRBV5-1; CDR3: ASSHRGQQEGVTTKNTEAF
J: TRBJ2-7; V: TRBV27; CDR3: ASSRAGGPVEQY
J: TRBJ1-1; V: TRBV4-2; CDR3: ASSHRSGDTEAF
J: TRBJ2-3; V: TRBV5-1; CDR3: ASSLAGHRTDTQY
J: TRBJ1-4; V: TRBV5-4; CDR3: ASSLGAGREKLF
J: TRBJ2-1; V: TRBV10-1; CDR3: ASSQTSGVTYNEQF
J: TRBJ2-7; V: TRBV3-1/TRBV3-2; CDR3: ASSQFFWTGDEPGEQY
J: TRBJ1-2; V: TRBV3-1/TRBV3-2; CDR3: ASSQGWGKGGYT
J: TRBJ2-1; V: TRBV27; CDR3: ASSPRGLAGAGEQF
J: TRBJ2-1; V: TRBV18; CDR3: ASSPQSGVDEQF
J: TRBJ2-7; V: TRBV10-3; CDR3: ATGQGVPGEQY